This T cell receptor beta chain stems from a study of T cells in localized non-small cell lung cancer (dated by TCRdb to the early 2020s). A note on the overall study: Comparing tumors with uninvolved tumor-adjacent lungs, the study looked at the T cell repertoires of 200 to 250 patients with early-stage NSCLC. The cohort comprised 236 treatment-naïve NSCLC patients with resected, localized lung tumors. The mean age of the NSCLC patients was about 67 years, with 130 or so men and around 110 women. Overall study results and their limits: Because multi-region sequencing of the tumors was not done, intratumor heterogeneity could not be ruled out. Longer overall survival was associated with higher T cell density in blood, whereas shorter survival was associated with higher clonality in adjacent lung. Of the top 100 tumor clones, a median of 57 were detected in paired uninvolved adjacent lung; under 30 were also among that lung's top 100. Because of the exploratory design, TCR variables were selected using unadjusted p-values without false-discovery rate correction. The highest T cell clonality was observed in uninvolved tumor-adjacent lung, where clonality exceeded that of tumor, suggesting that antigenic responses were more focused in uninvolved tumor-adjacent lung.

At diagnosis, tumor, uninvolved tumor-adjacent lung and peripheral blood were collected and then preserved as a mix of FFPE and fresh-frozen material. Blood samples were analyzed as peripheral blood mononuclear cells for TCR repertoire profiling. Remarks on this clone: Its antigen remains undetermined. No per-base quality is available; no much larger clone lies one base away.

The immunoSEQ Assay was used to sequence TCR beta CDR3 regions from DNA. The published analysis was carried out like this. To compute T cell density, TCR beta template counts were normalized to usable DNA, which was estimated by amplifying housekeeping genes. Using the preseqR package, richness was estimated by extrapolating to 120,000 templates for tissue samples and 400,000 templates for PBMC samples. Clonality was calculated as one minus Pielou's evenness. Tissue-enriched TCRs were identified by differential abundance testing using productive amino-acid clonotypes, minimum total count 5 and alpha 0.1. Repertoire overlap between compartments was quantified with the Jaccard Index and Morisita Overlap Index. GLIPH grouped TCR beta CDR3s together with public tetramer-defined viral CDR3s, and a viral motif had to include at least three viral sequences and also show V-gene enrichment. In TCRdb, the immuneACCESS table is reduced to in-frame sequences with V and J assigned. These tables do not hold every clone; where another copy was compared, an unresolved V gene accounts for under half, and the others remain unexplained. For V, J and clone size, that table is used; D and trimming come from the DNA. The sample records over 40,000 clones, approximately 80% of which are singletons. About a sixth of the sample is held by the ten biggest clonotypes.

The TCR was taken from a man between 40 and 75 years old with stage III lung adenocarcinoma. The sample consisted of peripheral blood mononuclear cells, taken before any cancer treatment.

DNA sequence: TGTGCCACCGTTCCCGCCGGGACATTTTATGATGGCTACACCTTC. It translates as CATVPAGTFYDGYTF. The V and J segments used are TRBV6-1 and TRBJ1-2, and possibly TRBD1, on 6 matching bases. From the germline V gene, CDR1 is MNHNS and CDR2 is SASEGT. Cut back by 10 bases and 6 bases, the V and J ends lie 24 bases apart. The CDR3 has 15 amino acids, counting the end cysteine and phenylalanine. Only the CDR3 region is kept as DNA, spanning 45 bases read in frame from base 1.